This T cell receptor (beta chain) was captured in a study of beta chain features in type 1 diabetes. From germline, CDR1 is ENHRY and CDR2 SYGVKD. The V gene lost 10 bases and the J gene lost 7 bases, with 11 bases spanning the gap. The CDR3 is made up of 11 amino acids. The investigators reverse transcribed all of the isolated RNA, so they sequenced expressed TCRB transcripts. Sequenced by immunoSEQ multiplex PCR; TCRdb stores in-frame clones only, minus some. The sample holds 150,000 or so clones, about 10% seen once. The sequenced material came from central memory CD4+ T cells from blood. This clonotype was obtained from a man younger than 30 in good health. The rearrangement uses TRBV10-3 and TRBJ2-1; no reliable D call. In DNA form, the CDR3 reads TGTGCCACCGCGGCCCTAAATGAGCAGTTCTTC. Amino acid sequence: CATAALNEQFF.